The 5 T cell receptor beta chains listed next were all sequenced from one sample in a study of patients and donors after allogeneic stem cell transplantation. TCRdb re-analysed the RT-PCR reads in MiXCR, keeping a single row per CDR3 protein. The sample lists approximately 200,000 distinct CDR3 sequences, roughly 40% occurring once. Material: blood, either unsorted or a sorted T cell fraction (not recorded which). The receptors originated from a human donor who was either an allogeneic HSCT recipient or a stem cell or donor lymphocyte infusion donor (not recorded which). It is not recorded whose cells these are; they may come from a transplant donor.

The gene calls are TRBV2 and TRBJ2-7; TRBD1 or TRBD2 may be the D gene (5 bases each). The CDR3 is 11 amino acids. Germline V gene lookup returns CDR1 SNHLY and CDR2 FYNNEI. The CDR3 here is CASSGDLGPHV. CDR3 coding DNA: TGTGCCAGCAGTGGAGACTTGGGACCCCATGTC.

This clonotype was seen a handful of times. The CDR3 DNA reads as TGCGCCAGCAGCTTGGGGGCGGCGATCTACAATGAGCAGTTCTTC. Translating gives CASSLGAAIYNEQFF. This chain joins TRBV5-1 and TRBJ2-1; D gene uncertain. Germline assignment: CDR1 SGHRS and CDR2 YFSETQ. Trimming shortened V by 0 bases and J by 3 bases, and 10 bases separated the two germline ends. The CDR3 contains 15 residues. The full variable domain, in which reference TRBV5-1 and TRBJ2-1 provide the parts outside the CDR3, is KAGVTQTPRYLIKTRGQQVTLSCSPISGHRSVSWYQQTPGQGLQFLFEYFSETQRNKGNFPGRFSGRQFSNSRSEMNVSTLELGDSALYLCASSLGAAIYNEQFFGPGTRLTVL.

Here the CDR3 reads CASSPGDNSPLHF. DNA of the CDR3: TGCGCCAGCAGCCCCGGAGATAATTCACCCCTCCACTTT. The chain uses TRBV5-1 and TRBJ1-6; D is unclear. Germline V gene data show CDR1 as SGHRS and CDR2 as YFSETQ. The germline V and J ends were trimmed by 4 bases and 5 bases, with 7 bases remaining between them. This CDR3 is built from 13 residues.

V gene TRBV25-1 combines with J gene TRBJ1-2; D unresolved. This CDR3 is built from 12 residues. V lost 3 bases and J 7 bases, leaving 9 bases between the germline ends. CDR1 is MGHDK and CDR2 is SYGVNS in the germline V gene. CDR3 in amino acids: CASSDLLGGYTF. CDR3 nucleotides: TGTGCCAGCAGTGACCTGTTGGGTGGCTACACCTTC.

This clonotype turned up a few times. The V gene is TRBV28, the J gene TRBJ1-1; D is unclear. The germline gives CDR1 MDHEN, CDR2 SYDVKM. Trimming removed 6 bases at V and 3 bases at J, with 14 bases between. The CDR3 is 14 amino acids. The CDR3 is CASSDYSTDTEAFF. CDR3 coding DNA: TGTGCCAGCAGCGACTATAGTACGGACACTGAAGCTTTCTTT.